This is a list of T cell receptor beta chains from one sample in a study of regulatory T cells in long-lasting Graves disease. TCRdb analysed the multiplex PCR reads with MiXCR anew, one entry per CDR3 protein. The sample carries roughly 500,000 distinct CDR3 sequences, 20% recorded once. Sample: peripheral blood mononuclear cells (PBMCs), taken when the disease was refractory, from a patient treated with antithyroid drugs. These receptors all come from a female donor with Graves disease. Each CDR3 is given with its conserved first and last residue. The order of the fields is J gene, clone size, D gene, V gene, CDR3 protein, CDR3 DNA. A D gene is named only where the DNA matches it firmly. The size entry is marked missing in some rows and otherwise reads once, few, many or a size class.

>TRBJ2-7|many|NA|TRBV20-1
CSAHYEQYF
TGCAGTGCTCATTACGAGCAGTACTTC
>TRBJ2-5|many|TRBD2|TRBV3-1
CASSQDLAGGSETQYF
TGTGCCAGCAGCCAAGACTTAGCGGGAGGGTCGGAGACCCAGTACTTC
>TRBJ1-5|NA|TRBD1|TRBV7-8
CASNSQGRFQPQHF
TGTGCCAGCAACTCACAGGGGAGGTTTCAGCCCCAGCATTTT
>TRBJ2-7|few|NA|TRBV5-1
CASSLAGDLNRGEQYF
TGCGCCAGCAGCTTGGCCGGGGACTTGAATAGAGGCGAGCAGTACTTC
>TRBJ2-7|many|NA|TRBV27
CASSLSPGRSERYEQYF
TGTGCCAGCAGTTTGAGTCCGGGAAGGTCAGAGCGCTACGAGCAGTACTTC
>TRBJ2-4|many|NA|TRBV20-1
CSALQSPRGHIQYF
TGCAGTGCGCTGCAGTCACCCCGCGGTCACATTCAGTACTTC
>TRBJ2-5|few|TRBD2|TRBV11-2
CASSLRASGPQETQYF
TGTGCCAGCAGCTTAAGGGCTAGCGGCCCCCAAGAGACCCAGTACTTC
>TRBJ2-1|many|NA|TRBV5-1
CASSPSALGGEQFF
TGCGCCAGCAGCCCTAGCGCCCTGGGGGGTGAGCAGTTCTTC
>TRBJ2-7|NA|TRBD2|TRBV14
CASRPAGASSYEQYF
TGTGCCAGCAGACCAGCGGGAGCCAGCTCCTACGAGCAGTACTTC
>TRBJ1-1|NA|TRBD1|TRBV29-1
CSVQQGGTEAFF
TGCAGCGTCCAACAGGGGGGGACTGAAGCTTTCTTT
>TRBJ2-3|NA|TRBD1|TRBV30
CAWSVTGTRTDTQYF
TGTGCCTGGAGTGTGACAGGGACGCGCACAGATACGCAGTATTTT
>TRBJ1-1|few|NA|TRBV6-4
CASSAPKGRNTEAFF
TGTGCCAGCAGCGCTCCAAAGGGCCGAAACACTGAAGCTTTCTTT
>TRBJ2-2|many|TRBD1|TRBV28
CATVTGVRSGELFF
TGTGCCACCGTGACAGGGGTTCGGTCCGGGGAGCTGTTTTTT
>TRBJ1-5|NA|NA|TRBV28
CATKSQFRGQHF
TGTGCCACTAAGTCCCAATTTCGGGGCCAGCATTTT
>TRBJ2-7|many|NA|TRBV28
CASRPLVSYEQYF
TGTGCCAGCAGACCCCTGGTCTCCTACGAGCAGTACTTC
>TRBJ1-3|many|NA|TRBV12-5
CASGFGGPGNTIYF
TGTGCTAGTGGTTTTGGGGGCCCTGGAAACACCATATATTTT
>TRBJ2-1|many|NA|TRBV6-1
CASSEGSGDYNEQFF
TGTGCCAGCAGTGAAGGGTCAGGAGACTACAATGAGCAGTTCTTC
>TRBJ2-2|NA|NA|TRBV13
CASSFSLTGLNTGELFF
TGTGCCAGCAGCTTCAGCCTAACAGGGCTTAACACCGGGGAGCTGTTTTTT
>TRBJ2-1|NA|TRBD2|TRBV20-1
CSARGTSGRDDEQFF
TGCAGTGCTAGGGGGACTAGCGGGAGGGACGATGAGCAGTTCTTC
>TRBJ1-1|many|NA|TRBV24-1
CATSDPRGGRNTEAFF
TGTGCCACCAGTGACCCTAGGGGGGGCCGGAACACTGAAGCTTTCTTT
>TRBJ1-5|few|NA|TRBV4-2
CASSQAGGDQPQHF
TGTGCCAGCAGCCAAGCCGGGGGGGACCAGCCCCAGCATTTT
>TRBJ1-4|NA|TRBD1|TRBV9
CASSRTGGHEKLFF
TGTGCCAGCAGCCGCACAGGGGGCCATGAAAAACTGTTTTTT
>TRBJ2-1|NA|NA|TRBV7-6
CASSLSIAAARSYNEQFF
TGTGCCAGCAGCTTAAGCATAGCGGCAGCACGCTCCTACAATGAGCAGTTCTTC
>TRBJ1-5|many|NA|TRBV27
CAAAAGVNQPQHF
TGTGCCGCAGCGGCGGGGGTAAATCAGCCCCAGCATTTT
>TRBJ1-2|many|NA|TRBV2
CASSEAGGTGNPRRYGYTF
TGTGCCAGCAGTGAAGCGGGGGGTACAGGGAACCCAAGGCGGTATGGCTACACCTTC
>TRBJ2-5|few|TRBD2|TRBV5-1
CASTPIAGGSETQYF
TGCGCCAGCACCCCGATAGCGGGAGGTTCGGAGACCCAGTACTTC
>TRBJ2-3|few|TRBD2|TRBV24-1
CATSDPGTSGSQGHHTDTQYF
TGTGCCACCAGTGATCCCGGGACTAGCGGGAGTCAAGGGCATCACACAGATACGCAGTATTTT
>TRBJ2-7|many|NA|TRBV28
CASRLVGYEQYF
TGTGCCAGCAGGTTGGTTGGGTACGAGCAGTACTTC
>TRBJ2-2|once|TRBD1|TRBV6-1
CASSLDDRGAGELFF
TGTGCCAGCAGTCTAGATGACAGGGGAGCCGGGGAGCTGTTTTTT
>TRBJ2-2|NA|NA|TRBV19
CASRPSGLINTGELFF
TGTGCCAGTAGACCCTCGGGGTTGATAAACACCGGGGAGCTGTTTTTT
>TRBJ2-5|few|NA|TRBV6-2/TRBV6-3
CASSYPGDAQETQYF
TGTGCCAGCAGTTACCCAGGCGACGCACAGGAGACCCAGTACTTC
>TRBJ2-3|NA|TRBD2|TRBV6-1
CASNQLSGSTDTQYF
TGTGCCAGCAACCAACTTAGCGGGAGCACAGATACGCAGTATTTT
>TRBJ2-5|many|NA|TRBV11-3
CASSLGWGNQETQYF
TGTGCCAGCAGCTTAGGGTGGGGCAACCAAGAGACCCAGTACTTC
>TRBJ2-5|many|NA|TRBV12-3/TRBV12-4
CASRNQETQYF
TGTGCCAGCAGAAACCAAGAGACCCAGTACTTC
>TRBJ1-5|NA|NA|TRBV19
CASLIQGNSNQPQHF
TGTGCCAGTTTGATTCAGGGAAATAGCAATCAGCCCCAGCATTTT
>TRBJ2-4|few|NA|TRBV7-9
CASSPPGTSGNIQYF
TGTGCCAGCAGCCCTCCCGGGACTTCCGGAAACATTCAGTACTTC
>TRBJ2-7|few|TRBD2|TRBV27
CASSLLGGRAYEQYF
TGTGCCAGCAGTTTACTTGGCGGGAGGGCTTACGAGCAGTACTTC
>TRBJ2-7|many|NA|TRBV29-1
CSVEVDSTWAGIGEQYF
TGCAGCGTTGAGGTCGATTCGACGTGGGCGGGAATAGGCGAGCAGTACTTC
>TRBJ2-2|many|NA|TRBV6-2/TRBV6-3
CASSYSKGELFF
TGTGCCAGCAGTTACTCGAAGGGGGAGCTGTTTTTT
>TRBJ1-5|many|NA|TRBV6-2/TRBV6-3
CASSYYSSLQGLSNQPQHF
TGTGCCAGCAGTTACTACTCGAGTCTCCAGGGGTTGAGCAATCAGCCCCAGCATTTT
>TRBJ2-7|many|NA|TRBV20-1
CSADDLGSYEQYF
TGCAGTGCTGATGATCTGGGGTCCTACGAGCAGTACTTC
>TRBJ2-5|NA|NA|TRBV4-1
CASSQEWPAGWAQYF
TGCGCCAGCAGCCAAGAATGGCCTGCGGGGTGGGCCCAGTACTTC
>TRBJ1-3|NA|NA|TRBV20-1
CSARDLGGDTIYF
TGCAGTGCTAGAGATTTGGGGGGTGACACCATATATTTT
>TRBJ1-2|many|TRBD1|TRBV7-9
CASSPSTGGYGYTF
TGTGCCAGCAGCCCATCAACAGGGGGCTATGGCTACACCTTC
>TRBJ2-7|NA|NA|TRBV6-2/TRBV6-3
CASSYAGAPYEQYF
TGTGCCAGCAGCTATGCGGGGGCACCCTACGAGCAGTACTTC
>TRBJ1-2|many|NA|TRBV27
CASSNQSGFGYTF
TGTGCCAGCAGTAATCAGTCAGGGTTTGGCTACACCTTC
>TRBJ2-3|few|NA|TRBV12-3/TRBV12-4
CASSLVLGTEDPDTQYF
TGTGCCAGCAGTTTAGTTCTAGGTACCGAAGACCCAGATACGCAGTATTTT